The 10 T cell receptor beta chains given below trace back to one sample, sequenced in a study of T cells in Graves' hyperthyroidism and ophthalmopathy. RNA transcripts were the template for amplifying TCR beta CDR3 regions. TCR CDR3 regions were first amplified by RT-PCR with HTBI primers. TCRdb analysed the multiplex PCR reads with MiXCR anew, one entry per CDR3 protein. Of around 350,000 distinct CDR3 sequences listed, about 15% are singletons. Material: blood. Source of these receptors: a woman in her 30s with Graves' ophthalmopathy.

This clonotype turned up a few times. As DNA, the CDR3 is TGCAGTGCCAACCTAGCGGGACAGGGAAGAAGCTACACCTTC. It translates to CSANLAGQGRSYTF. J is TRBJ1-2 and V is TRBV20-1; 9 bases map to TRBD1. This CDR3 is built from 14 residues. The germline V gene encodes CDR1 DFQATT and CDR2 SNEGSKA (reference sequence). The J segment lost 9 bases and the V segment lost 6 bases, leaving 14 bases of the junction unmatched.

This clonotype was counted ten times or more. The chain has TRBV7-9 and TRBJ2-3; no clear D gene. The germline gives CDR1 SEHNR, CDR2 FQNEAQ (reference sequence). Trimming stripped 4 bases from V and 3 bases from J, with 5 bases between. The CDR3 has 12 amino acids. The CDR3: CASSSPTDTQYF. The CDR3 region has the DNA TGTGCCAGCAGCTCCCCAACAGATACGCAGTATTTT.

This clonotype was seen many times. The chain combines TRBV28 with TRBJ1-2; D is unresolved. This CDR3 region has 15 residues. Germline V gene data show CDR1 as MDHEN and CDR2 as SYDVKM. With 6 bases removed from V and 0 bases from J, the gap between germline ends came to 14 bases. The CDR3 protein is CASSQTGTTNYGYTF. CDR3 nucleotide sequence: TGTGCCAGCAGCCAGACGGGAACCACTAACTATGGCTACACCTTC.

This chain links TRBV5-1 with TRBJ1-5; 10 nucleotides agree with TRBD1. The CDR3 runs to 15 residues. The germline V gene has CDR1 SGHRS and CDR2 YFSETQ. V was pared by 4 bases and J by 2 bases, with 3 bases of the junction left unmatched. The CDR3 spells CASSIGQGGNQPQHF. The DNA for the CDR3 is TGCGCCAGCAGCATCGGACAGGGGGGCAATCAGCCCCAGCATTTT. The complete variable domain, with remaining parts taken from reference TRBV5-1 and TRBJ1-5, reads KAGVTQTPRYLIKTRGQQVTLSCSPISGHRSVSWYQQTPGQGLQFLFEYFSETQRNKGNFPGRFSGRQFSNSRSEMNVSTLELGDSALYLCASSIGQGGNQPQHFGDGTRLSIL.

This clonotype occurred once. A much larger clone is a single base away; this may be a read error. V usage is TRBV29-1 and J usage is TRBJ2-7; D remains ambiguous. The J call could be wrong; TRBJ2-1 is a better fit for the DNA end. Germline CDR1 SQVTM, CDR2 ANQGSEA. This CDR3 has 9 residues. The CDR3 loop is CSVTYEQFF. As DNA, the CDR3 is TGCAGCGTCACCTACGAGCAGTTCTTC.

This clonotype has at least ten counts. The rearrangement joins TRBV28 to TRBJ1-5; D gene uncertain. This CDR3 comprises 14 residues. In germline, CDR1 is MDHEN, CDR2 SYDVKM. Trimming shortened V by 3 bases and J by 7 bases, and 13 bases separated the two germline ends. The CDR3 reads CASSLGERGQPQHF. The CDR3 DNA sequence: TGTGCCAGCAGTTTGGGAGAAAGAGGGCAGCCCCAGCATTTT.

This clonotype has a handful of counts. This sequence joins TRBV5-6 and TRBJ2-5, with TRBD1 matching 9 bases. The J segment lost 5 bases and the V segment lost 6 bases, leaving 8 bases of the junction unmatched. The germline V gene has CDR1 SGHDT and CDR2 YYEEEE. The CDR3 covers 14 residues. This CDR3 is CASKFGQGRETQYF. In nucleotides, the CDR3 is TGTGCCAGCAAATTCGGACAGGGGAGGGAGACCCAGTACTTC.

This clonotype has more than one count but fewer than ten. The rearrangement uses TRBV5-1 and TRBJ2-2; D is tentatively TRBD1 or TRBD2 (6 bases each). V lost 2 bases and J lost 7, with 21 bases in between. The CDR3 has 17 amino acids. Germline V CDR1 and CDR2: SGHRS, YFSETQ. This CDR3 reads CASSLSSGGLAFGELFF. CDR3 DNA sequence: TGCGCCAGCAGCTTATCGAGTGGGGGGCTGGCATTCGGGGAGCTGTTTTTT.

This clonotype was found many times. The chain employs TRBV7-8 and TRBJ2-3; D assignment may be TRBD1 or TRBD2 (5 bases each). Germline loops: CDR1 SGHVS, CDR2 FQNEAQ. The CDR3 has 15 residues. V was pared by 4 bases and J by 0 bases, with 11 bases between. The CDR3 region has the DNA TGTGCCAGCAGCTCGGGGCGGTACAGCACAGATACGCAGTATTTT. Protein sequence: CASSSGRYSTDTQYF.

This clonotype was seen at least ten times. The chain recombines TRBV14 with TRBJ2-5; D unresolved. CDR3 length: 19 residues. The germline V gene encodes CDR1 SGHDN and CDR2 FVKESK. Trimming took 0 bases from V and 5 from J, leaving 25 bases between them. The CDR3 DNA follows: TGTGCCAGCAGCCAAGATCACGGGTCTTTGCGAGCCATCGAGGAGACCCAGTACTTC. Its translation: CASSQDHGSLRAIEETQYF.